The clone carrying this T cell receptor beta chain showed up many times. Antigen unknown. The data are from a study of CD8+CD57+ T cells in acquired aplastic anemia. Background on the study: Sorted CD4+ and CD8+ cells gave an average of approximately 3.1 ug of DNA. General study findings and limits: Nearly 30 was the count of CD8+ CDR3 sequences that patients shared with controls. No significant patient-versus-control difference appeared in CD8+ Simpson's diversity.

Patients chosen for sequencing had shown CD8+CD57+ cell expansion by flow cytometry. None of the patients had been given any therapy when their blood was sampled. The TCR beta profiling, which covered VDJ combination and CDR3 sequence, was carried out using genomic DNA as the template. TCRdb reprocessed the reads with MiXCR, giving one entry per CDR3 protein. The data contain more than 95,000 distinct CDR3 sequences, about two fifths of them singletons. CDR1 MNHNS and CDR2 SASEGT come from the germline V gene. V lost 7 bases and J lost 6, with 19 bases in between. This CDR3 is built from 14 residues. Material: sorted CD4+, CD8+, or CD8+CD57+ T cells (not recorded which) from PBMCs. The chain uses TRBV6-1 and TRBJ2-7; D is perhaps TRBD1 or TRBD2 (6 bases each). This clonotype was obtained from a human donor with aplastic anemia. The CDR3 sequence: CASTQGGTFAEQYV. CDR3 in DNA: TGTGCCAGCACTCAAGGGGGGACCTTCGCCGAGCAGTACGTC.